Each of the 26 T cell receptor beta chains below was sequenced from the same sample in a study of T cells in tuberculosis. After thawing and overnight rest, PBMC were stained with GMM-loaded CD1B tetramer, viability dye and anti-CD3 for sorting. CD1B tetramers were loaded with Rhodococcus equi-derived C32 glucose monomycolate. The assay was immunoSEQ multiplex PCR, and TCRdb's table has in-frame clones only and misses some. The sample records 85,000 to 100,000 clones, roughly 90% being singletons. Source material: CD1b-GMM tetramer-negative cells sorted from PBMCs. These receptors all come from an adult woman with latent tuberculosis.

This clone was counted once. The chain joins TRBV2 to TRBJ1-5, with TRBD1 identical over 9 bases. Trimming at V came to 4 bases and at J to 0 bases, leaving 4 bases not matched to a gene. The CDR3 extends over 16 amino acids. Germline V gene lookup returns CDR1 SNHLY and CDR2 FYNNEI. CDR3 in amino acids: CASSGGTGSSNQPQHF. Here the CDR3 DNA reads TGTGCCAGCAGTGGAGGGACAGGGAGTAGCAATCAGCCCCAGCATTTT.

This clone showed up just once. Germline and junction disagree at one end, which may indicate a read error. The chain links TRBV7-9 to TRBJ1-1; D may be TRBD1 (6 bases). This CDR3 has 9 amino acids. From germline, CDR1 is SEHNR and CDR2 FQNEAQ (reference sequence). CDR3: CASSLQGNF. DNA for the CDR3: TGTGCCAGCAGCTTACAGGGGAACTTT.

The rearrangement links TRBV4-1 to TRBJ2-7, with TRBD1 matching over 7 bases. Trimming cost V 1 base and J 6 bases; bases outside gene matches: 6. Germline loops: CDR1 MGHRA, CDR2 YSYEKL. The CDR3 loop spans 14 amino acids. CDR3 DNA: TGCGCCAGCAGCCAAGGGATAGGGGGCCTCGAGCAGTACTTC. Translated: CASSQGIGGLEQYF.

The genes are TRBV9 and TRBJ2-7, with 11 bases matching TRBD1. The CDR3 contains 15 residues. The V gene end was trimmed by 3 bases and the J gene end by 5 bases; junction bases not matched to a gene: 7. Germline V CDR1 and CDR2: SGDLS, YYNGEE. CDR3 loop: CASSGPDRGLNEQYF. As DNA, the CDR3 is TGTGCCAGCAGCGGACCGGACAGGGGGCTCAACGAGCAGTACTTC. Drawing the rest from reference TRBV9 and TRBJ2-7, the complete variable domain is DSGVTQTPKHLITATGQRVTLRCSPRSGDLSVYWYQQSLDQGLQFLIQYYNGEERAKGNILERFSAQQFPDLHSELNLSSLELGDSALYFCASSGPDRGLNEQYFGPGTRLTVT.

The CDR3 spells CATIDRPNEKLFF. The CDR3 nucleotides read TGTGCCACTATCGACAGACCTAATGAAAAACTGTTTTTT. The rearrangement joins TRBV6-1 to TRBJ1-4; tentatively, D is TRBD1 (5 bases). Trimming pared 10 bases from V and 3 bases from J, leaving 12 bases between. This CDR3 contains 13 residues. Looked up from germline, CDR1 is MNHNS and CDR2 is SASEGT.

This chain uses TRBV19 with TRBJ1-5; the D is unclear. The germline CDR1 and CDR2 sequences are LNHDA and SQIVND (reference sequence). The ends were cut back, 10 bases at V and 4 bases at J, with 11 bases in the middle. The CDR3 is 12 residues long. CDR3 DNA sequence: TGTGCCACCGACGAGGGAAATCAGCCCCAGCATTTT. Its protein product is CATDEGNQPQHF.

The chain employs TRBV5-1 and TRBJ1-4; D remains unclear. Germline CDR1 and CDR2: SGHRS and YFSETQ. Deletions cut 1 base from V and 7 bases from J, with 11 bases between. CDR3 size: 14 residues. CDR3 residues: CASSLMGRIEKLFF. Written as DNA, the CDR3 is TGCGCCAGCAGCTTGATGGGGAGGATTGAAAAACTGTTTTTT.

The chain combines TRBV11-1 with TRBJ2-7; no clear D gene. The V and J ends lost 1 base and 1 base respectively, with 8 bases between them. Germline V gene lookup returns CDR1 SGHAT and CDR2 FQDESV (reference sequence). The CDR3 contains 14 residues. The CDR3 protein is CASSLVHKSYEQYF. CDR3 in DNA: TGTGCCAGCAGCTTAGTTCACAAATCCTACGAGCAGTACTTC. Combining the CDR3 with reference TRBV11-1 and TRBJ2-7 gives the whole variable domain EAEVAQSPRYKITEKSQAVAFWCDPISGHATLYWYRQILGQGPELLVQFQDESVVDDSQLPKDRFSAERLKGVDSTLKIQPAELGDSAMYLCASSLVHKSYEQYFGPGTRLTVT.

The V gene is TRBV25-1, the J gene TRBJ1-1; D might be TRBD1 (6 bases). The CDR3 has 14 residues. V lost 4 bases and J 3 bases, leaving 12 bases between the germline ends. Germline values: CDR1 MGHDK, CDR2 SYGVNS. CDR3: CASSAVQGYTEAFF. CDR3 in DNA: TGTGCCAGCAGTGCGGTCCAGGGGTACACTGAAGCTTTCTTT.

The chain combines TRBV29-1 with TRBJ2-5; 7 bases match TRBD1. The junction had 9 bases not matched to a gene; V was cut back by 6 bases and J by 2 bases. CDR3 length equals 14 residues. Germline V gene data show CDR1 as SQVTM and CDR2 as ANQGSEA. CDR3 region: CSVNKRTGQETQYF. CDR3 bases: TGCAGCGTGAACAAACGGACAGGACAAGAGACCCAGTACTTC.

This chain joins TRBV28 and TRBJ1-5, with D uncertain. The CDR3 length is 15 residues. Germline lookup yields CDR1 MDHEN and CDR2 SYDVKM. V was cut by 6 bases and J by 0 bases, with 12 bases left in between. The CDR3 reads CASSPFGHSNQPQHF. Here the CDR3 DNA reads TGTGCCAGCAGCCCCTTTGGGCATAGCAATCAGCCCCAGCATTTT.

The chain joins TRBV4-2 to TRBJ2-2, with D maybe TRBD1 (5 bases). Germline-derived CDR1 and CDR2 are LGHNA and YNFKEQ. V lost 4 bases and J 0 bases, leaving 9 bases between the germline ends. The CDR3 loop spans 15 amino acids. CDR3 nucleotide sequence: TGTGCCAGCAGCCCCTCGACAGCGAACACCGGGGAGCTGTTTTTT. Amino acids: CASSPSTANTGELFF.

This clone was seen a handful of times. This rearrangement joins TRBV7-3 to TRBJ1-4, with no clear D. This CDR3 is 13 amino acids long. The ends were cut back, 3 bases at V and 4 bases at J, with 6 bases in the middle. CDR1 is SGHTA, CDR2 FQGTGA, per germline. The chain's CDR3 is CASSFGNNEKLFF. The CDR3 DNA follows: TGTGCCAGCAGCTTCGGTAATAATGAAAAACTGTTTTTT.

This clone is a singleton in its sample. The CDR3 here is CASSPPEGAQNEQFF. In nucleotides, the CDR3 is TGTGCCAGCAGCCCCCCGGAGGGGGCGCAAAATGAGCAGTTCTTC. The rearrangement links TRBV13 to TRBJ2-1; D perhaps matches TRBD1 (7 bases). Trimming shortened V by 5 bases and J by 7 bases, and 18 bases separated the two germline ends. The germline CDR1 and CDR2 sequences are PRHDT and FYEKMQ (reference sequence). The CDR3 loop spans 15 amino acids.

J is TRBJ2-7 and V is TRBV5-6; 10 nucleotides line up with TRBD2. Per germline, CDR1 SGHDT and CDR2 YYEEEE. This CDR3 region has 16 residues. V lost 5 bases, J lost 4 bases, and 12 bases stayed unmatched. The CDR3, as DNA: TGTGCCAGCAGAAGCAAAGCGGGGGGGCCTATGTACGAGCAGTACGTC. As protein: CASRSKAGGPMYEQYV.

The V and J genes are TRBV12-5 and TRBJ1-1; D might be TRBD1 (6 bases). The germline gives CDR1 LGHNT, CDR2 FRNRAP. The V end lost 6 bases, the J end lost 4 bases, and 24 bases lay between the germline ends. The CDR3 totals 17 residues. Written as DNA, the CDR3 is TGTGCTAGTGGCACCAGACCGGGACAACGAGAGGGCACTGAAGCTTTCTTT. It specifies CASGTRPGQREGTEAFF.

This clone was counted a single time. This chain joins TRBV5-5 and TRBJ1-2; D possibly corresponds to TRBD1 (5 bases). Germline assignment: CDR1 SGHKS and CDR2 YYEKEE (reference sequence). The CDR3 is made up of 15 amino acids. The germline V and J ends were trimmed by 4 bases and 6 bases, with 19 bases remaining between them. CDR3 coding DNA: TGTGCCAGCAGCGAGCGAACAGGCAAGAGCGATGGCTACACCTTC. This gives the protein CASSERTGKSDGYTF.

This chain links TRBV7-6 with TRBJ2-3; D is undetermined. The V end was cut by 5 bases, the J end by 0 bases, with 12 bases between. CDR1 is SGHVS and CDR2 is FNYEAQ in the germline V gene. The CDR3 spans 15 residues. The CDR3 DNA sequence: TGTGCCAGCAGCCGAGAGTCCGGGAGCACAGATACGCAGTATTTT. It translates to CASSRESGSTDTQYF.

Only one count was recorded for this clone. The chain is built from TRBV6-6 and TRBJ1-6; D is undetermined. This CDR3 has 13 residues. In germline, CDR1 is MNHNY, CDR2 SVGAGI (reference sequence). V lost 0 bases and J 7 bases, leaving 4 bases between the germline ends. CDR3 nucleotide sequence: TGTGCCAGCAGTTACTCTAGCAATTCACCCCTCCACTTT. Translation gives CASSYSSNSPLHF.

The gene calls are TRBV5-6 and TRBJ2-5; 8 bases are shared with TRBD1. The germline V gene has CDR1 SGHDT and CDR2 YYEEEE. The CDR3 is 12 amino acids. Trimming removed 5 bases from V and 6 bases from J; junction bases left unmatched: 3. The CDR3 DNA reads TGTGCCAGCAGTTGGACAGGGAAGACCCAGTACTTC. Its translation is CASSWTGKTQYF.

This chain uses TRBV4-1 with TRBJ1-2; the D is unclear. Germline CDR1 is MGHRA and CDR2 is YSYEKL. The V and J ends lost 0 bases and 4 bases respectively, with 15 bases between them. CDR3 length: 16 residues. The CDR3 bases are TGCGCCAGCAGCCAAGAGTTGAACTCGGGTCTCTATGGCTACACCTTC. It codes for CASSQELNSGLYGYTF.

V usage is TRBV7-8 and J usage is TRBJ1-5, with 7 bases aligning to TRBD1. The CDR3 contains 15 residues. CDR1 is SGHVS and CDR2 is FQNEAQ in the germline V gene. The junction had 13 bases not matched to a gene; V was cut back by 5 bases and J by 9 bases. CDR3 protein: CASSTGDSPARPQHF. CDR3 coding DNA: TGTGCCAGCAGCACAGGGGACAGTCCTGCCCGGCCCCAGCATTTT. The full variable domain, completed using reference TRBV7-8 and TRBJ1-5, is GAGVSQSPRYKVAKRGQDVALRCDPISGHVSLFWYQQALGQGPEFLTYFQNEAQLDKSGLPSDRFFAERPEGSVSTLKIQRTQQEDSAVYLCASSTGDSPARPQHFGDGTRLSIL.

The chain employs TRBV6-1 and TRBJ1-1, with TRBD1 matching over 8 bases. This CDR3 comprises 13 residues. Germline V lookup: CDR1 MNHNS, CDR2 SASEGT. V lost 5 bases, J lost 5 bases, and 4 bases stayed unmatched. CDR3 nucleotides: TGTGCCAGCAGTAGGACAGGGAGGACTGAAGCTTTCTTT. The encoded protein is CASSRTGRTEAFF.

The gene calls are TRBV29-1 and TRBJ2-7; 11 nucleotides agree with TRBD1. This CDR3 contains 14 residues. Germline CDR1 reads SQVTM; CDR2 reads ANQGSEA. The J segment lost 3 bases and the V segment lost 6 bases, leaving 7 bases of the junction unmatched. The CDR3 DNA is TGCAGCGTCGAAACCGGGACAGGGGGCTACGAGCAGTACTTC. The encoded protein is CSVETGTGGYEQYF.

The chain joins TRBV29-1 to TRBJ2-1; 8 bases map to TRBD2. CDR1 SQVTM and CDR2 ANQGSEA come from the germline V gene. The trim removed 0 bases at V and 8 bases at J, leaving 9 bases unmatched. This CDR3 spans 15 amino acids. DNA of the CDR3: TGCAGCGTTGAAGATCCGGGGGGGGCCTTATATGAGCAGTTCTTC. It codes for CSVEDPGGALYEQFF.

The chain is built from TRBV30 and TRBJ2-5; 8 bases align to TRBD2. CDR1 is GTSNPN and CDR2 is SVGIG in the germline V gene (reference sequence). After removal of 3 bases from V and 5 bases from J, the junction contained 8 bases not matched to a gene. This CDR3 region has 14 residues. CDR3 loop: CAWRTLAGGETQYF. In nucleotides, the CDR3 is TGTGCCTGGAGGACTCTAGCGGGCGGGGAGACCCAGTACTTC.